The present T cell receptor beta chain was sequenced within a study of shared clonotypes between healthy human individuals. Only in-frame clones appear in the TCRdb table, and some are missing; sequencing was by immunoSEQ multiplex PCR. The sample yields roughly 2.2 million clones, over 90% seen once. About this clone: Its antigen remains unidentified.

CD45RA-negative memory and CD45RA+ naive subsets were split from the CD4+ cells. The study's findings and limits: On the whole, naive subsets had larger estimated richness than memory subsets had. Clonotypes that were shared across a handful of donors made up approximately 5% of naive CD4 clonotypes.

The material sequenced was naive CD4+ T cells from PBMCs. Subset denoted: CD45RA+ positively selected. The TCR comes from a man between 18 and 29 years old in good health. Some clones in this sample may be carry-over from other donors' samples.

In DNA form, the CDR3 reads TGTGCCAGCAGCTTAGTAGTCCCCCCGGAGCTGTTTTTT. It specifies CASSLVVPPELFF. The chain is built from TRBV7-9 and TRBJ2-2; no clear D. V was trimmed by 1 base and J by 10 bases, leaving 10 bases between them. This CDR3 comprises 13 residues. CDR1 and CDR2 (germline): SEHNR, FQNEAQ (reference sequence).